The TCR beta chain under discussion was sequenced for a study of cytomegalovirus exposure and HLA in healthy donors. At the level of the study: A subsequent analysis reported that the roughly 120 validation repertoires were produced on the same platform that had also been used for the roughly 700 first-cohort repertoires.

Deletions cut 2 bases from V and 1 base from J, with 9 bases between. Germline CDR1 reads SGHRS; CDR2 reads YFSETQ. This CDR3 comprises 15 residues. Of note for this clone: The antigen remains undetermined.

Notes on the study in general: Reports credit the classifier with highly specific, highly sensitive diagnosis of cytomegalovirus status.

The assay was immunoSEQ multiplex PCR, and TCRdb's table has in-frame clones only and misses some. The sample lists around 170,000 clones; 85% were seen once. The validation cohort, a group of over a hundred subjects, included the donors and was separate from the roughly 670-subject first cohort. Input material: PBMCs. The sequence was collected from a man aged 18 to 29 in good health and CMV-seropositive. The rearrangement links TRBV5-1 to TRBJ1-4, with TRBD1 as a possible D gene (6 bases). CDR3 nucleotide sequence: TGCGCCAGCAGCTTCTCAGGGGAAACTAATGAAAAACTGTTTTTT. Protein sequence: CASSFSGETNEKLFF.